A single sample gave rise to the 8 T cell receptor beta chains below, sequenced in a study of blood T cell repertoires in COVID-19. The repertoire was sequenced with immunoSEQ multiplex PCR; TCRdb's copy has only in-frame clones and lacks some. Among roughly 80,000 clones listed, 80% to 90% were seen once. Sequenced input: peripheral blood. These TCRs come from a man at least 80 years old in a cohort sampled during active COVID-19.

The rearrangement uses TRBV20-1 and TRBJ1-6; the D gene is possibly TRBD1 (5 bases). Looked up from germline, CDR1 is DFQATT and CDR2 is SNEGSKA (reference sequence). This CDR3 is 14 amino acids long. V was trimmed by 3 bases and J by 8 bases, leaving 14 bases between them. This CDR3 reads CSASPQGGHSPLHF. In DNA form, the CDR3 reads TGCAGTGCTAGTCCTCAGGGCGGACATTCACCCCTCCACTTT.

This chain joins TRBV4-2 and TRBJ2-3; D uncertain. Germline V lookup: CDR1 LGHNA, CDR2 YNFKEQ. This CDR3 is 15 amino acids long. Trimming took 4 bases from V and 1 from J, leaving 12 bases between them. CDR3 sequence reads: CASSPLRSGTDTQYF. The CDR3 DNA follows: TGTGCCAGCAGCCCTTTGAGGTCCGGCACAGATACGCAGTATTTT.

This clone has a single count. This chain connects TRBV5-5 to TRBJ2-5, with D maybe TRBD1 (5 bases). V was shortened by 2 bases and J by 0 bases, with 14 bases between the two germline ends. Per germline, CDR1 SGHKS and CDR2 YYEKEE (reference sequence). CDR3 length: 16 amino acids. CDR3 in amino acids: CASSFMATAYQETQYF. CDR3 nucleotides: TGTGCCAGCAGCTTTATGGCGACAGCATACCAAGAGACCCAGTACTTC.

The V and J genes are TRBV28 and TRBJ2-7; D gene ambiguous. CDR3 length equals 8 residues. The germline CDR1 and CDR2 sequences are MDHEN and SYDVKM. CDR3 sequence (DNA): TGTGTGGCTGGCGAGCAGTACGTC. It is translated as CVAGEQYV.

The chain employs TRBV5-4 and TRBJ1-5; 7 nucleotides match TRBD1. The ends lost 3 bases at V and 4 bases at J; junction bases unmatched: 4. CDR3 size: 14 residues. From germline, CDR1 is SGHNT and CDR2 YYREEE (reference sequence). CDR3 residues: CASSSGTANQPQHF. For the CDR3, the DNA is TGTGCCAGCAGCTCCGGGACAGCAAATCAGCCCCAGCATTTT.

The J gene is TRBJ2-5, the V gene TRBV7-8; 7 bases map to TRBD2. V was pared by 0 bases and J by 2 bases, with 3 bases of the junction left unmatched. The germline CDR1 and CDR2 sequences are SGHVS and FQNEAQ. There are 15 residues in the CDR3. The CDR3 loop reads CASSLALAPQETQYF. CDR3 sequence (DNA): TGTGCCAGCAGCTTAGCACTAGCGCCTCAAGAGACCCAGTACTTC.

The chain links TRBV6-5 to TRBJ1-3; D uncertain. Between the trimmed V and J ends, which lost 4 bases and 3 bases, there was a span of 13 bases. The CDR3 sequence is 15 residues long. Germline CDR1 and CDR2: MNHEY and SVGAGI. For the CDR3, the DNA is TGTGCCAGCAGTTCCCTCCGGGAGGATGGAAACACCATATATTTT. It encodes CASSSLREDGNTIYF.

V usage is TRBV11-1 and J usage is TRBJ1-1, with a tentative D call TRBD1 (6 bases). Germline CDR1 SGHAT, CDR2 FQDESV (reference sequence). V was clipped by 4 bases and J by 10 bases, with 16 bases between them. The CDR3 has 13 amino acids. The CDR3 DNA reads TGTGCCAGCAGCTACACAGGGCCCGAGGGAGCTTTCTTT. Protein product: CASSYTGPEGAFF.